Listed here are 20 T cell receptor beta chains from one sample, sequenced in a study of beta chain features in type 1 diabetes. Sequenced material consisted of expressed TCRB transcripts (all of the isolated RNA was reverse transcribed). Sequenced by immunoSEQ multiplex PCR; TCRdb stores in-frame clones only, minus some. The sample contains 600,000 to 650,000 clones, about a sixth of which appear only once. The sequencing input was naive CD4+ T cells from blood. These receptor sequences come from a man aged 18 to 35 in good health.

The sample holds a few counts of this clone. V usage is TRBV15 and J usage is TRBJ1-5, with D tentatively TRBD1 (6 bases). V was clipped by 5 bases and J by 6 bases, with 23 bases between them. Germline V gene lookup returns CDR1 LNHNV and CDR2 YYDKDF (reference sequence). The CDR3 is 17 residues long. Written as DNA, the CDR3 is TGTGCCACCAGCGGGACTTGGGGGCAGGGAGCTCTTCAGCCCCAGCATTTT. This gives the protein CATSGTWGQGALQPQHF.

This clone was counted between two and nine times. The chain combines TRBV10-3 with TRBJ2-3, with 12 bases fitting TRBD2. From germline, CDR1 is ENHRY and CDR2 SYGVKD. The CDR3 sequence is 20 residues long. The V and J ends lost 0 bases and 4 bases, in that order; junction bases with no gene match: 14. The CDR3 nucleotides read TGTGCCATCAGTGAGTCAAAATCCTTCCCGACTAGCGGGAGCGCAGATACGCAGTATTTT. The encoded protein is CAISESKSFPTSGSADTQYF.

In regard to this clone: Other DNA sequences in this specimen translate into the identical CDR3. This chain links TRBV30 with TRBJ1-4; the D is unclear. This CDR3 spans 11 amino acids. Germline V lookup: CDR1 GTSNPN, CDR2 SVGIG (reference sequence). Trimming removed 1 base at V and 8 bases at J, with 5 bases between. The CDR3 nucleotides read TGTGCCTGGAGTGCAGTGGAAAAACTGTTTTTT. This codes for CAWSAVEKLFF. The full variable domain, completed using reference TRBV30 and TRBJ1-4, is SQTIHQWPATLVQPVGSPLSLECTVEGTSNPNLYWYRQAAGRGLQLLFYSVGIGQISSEVPQNLSASRPQDRQFILSSKKLLLSDSGFYLCAWSAVEKLFFGSGTQLSVL.

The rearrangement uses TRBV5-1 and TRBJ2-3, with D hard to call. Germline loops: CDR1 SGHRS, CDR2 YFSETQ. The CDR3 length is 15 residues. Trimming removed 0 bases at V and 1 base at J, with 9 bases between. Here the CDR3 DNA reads TGCGCCAGCAGCTTGGCTCCCCGGGGCACAGATACGCAGTATTTT. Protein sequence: CASSLAPRGTDTQYF.

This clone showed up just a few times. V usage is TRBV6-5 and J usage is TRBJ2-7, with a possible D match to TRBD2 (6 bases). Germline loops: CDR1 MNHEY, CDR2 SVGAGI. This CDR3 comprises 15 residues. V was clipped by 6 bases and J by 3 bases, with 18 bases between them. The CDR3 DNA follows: TGTGCCAGCAGGACTTCAAGTGGAGGGGTCTACGAGCAGTACTTC. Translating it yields CASRTSSGGVYEQYF.

CDR3 sequence reads: CASSQAGTRNRIYFYEQYF. The CDR3 DNA is TGCGCCAGCAGCCAAGCAGGGACTAGAAACCGTATCTACTTCTACGAGCAGTACTTC. The V and J genes are TRBV4-3 and TRBJ2-7; 8 nucleotides match TRBD2. Trimming removed 1 base from V and 3 bases from J; junction bases left unmatched: 17. This CDR3 is built from 19 residues. Looked up from germline, CDR1 is LGHNA and CDR2 is YSLEER.

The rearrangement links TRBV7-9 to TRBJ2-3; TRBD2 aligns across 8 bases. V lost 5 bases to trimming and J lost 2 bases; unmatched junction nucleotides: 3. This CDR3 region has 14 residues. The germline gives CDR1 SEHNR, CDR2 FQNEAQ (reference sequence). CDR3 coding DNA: TGTGCCAGCAGCCGCGGGGGGAACACAGATACGCAGTATTTT. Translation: CASSRGGNTDTQYF.

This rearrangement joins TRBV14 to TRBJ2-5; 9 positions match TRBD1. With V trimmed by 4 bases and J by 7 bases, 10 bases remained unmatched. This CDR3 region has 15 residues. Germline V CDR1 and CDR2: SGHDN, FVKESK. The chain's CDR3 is CASSLFPGQGGTQYF. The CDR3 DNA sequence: TGTGCCAGCAGCCTATTTCCGGGACAGGGTGGGACCCAGTACTTC.

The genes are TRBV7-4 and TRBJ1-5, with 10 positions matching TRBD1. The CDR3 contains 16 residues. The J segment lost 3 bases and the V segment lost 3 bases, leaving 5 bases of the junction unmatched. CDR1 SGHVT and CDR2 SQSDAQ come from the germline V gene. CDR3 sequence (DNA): TGTGCCAGCAGCTTCAGACAGGGGGCTCACAATCAGCCCCAGCATTTT. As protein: CASSFRQGAHNQPQHF.

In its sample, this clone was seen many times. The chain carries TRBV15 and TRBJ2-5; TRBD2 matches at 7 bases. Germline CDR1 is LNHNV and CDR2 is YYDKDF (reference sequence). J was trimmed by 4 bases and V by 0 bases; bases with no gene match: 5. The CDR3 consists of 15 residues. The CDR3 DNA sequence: TGTGCCACCAGCAGAGATCTAGTAGCGGGAGAGACCCAGTACTTC. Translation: CATSRDLVAGETQYF.

CDR3 DNA sequence: TGTGCCAGCAGCCAATCGACCCCGGTGGCTTTCTTT. Translating it yields CASSQSTPVAFF. V is TRBV14 and J is TRBJ1-1, with no clear D. Trimming took 2 bases from V and 11 from J, leaving 12 bases between them. The CDR3 is made up of 12 amino acids. The germline V gene has CDR1 SGHDN and CDR2 FVKESK.

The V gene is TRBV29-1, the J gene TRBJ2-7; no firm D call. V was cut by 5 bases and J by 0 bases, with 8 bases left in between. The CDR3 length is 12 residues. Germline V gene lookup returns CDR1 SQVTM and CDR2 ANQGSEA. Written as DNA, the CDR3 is TGCAGCGTTAAGGGCCCCTCCTACGAGCAGTACTTC. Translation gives CSVKGPSYEQYF.

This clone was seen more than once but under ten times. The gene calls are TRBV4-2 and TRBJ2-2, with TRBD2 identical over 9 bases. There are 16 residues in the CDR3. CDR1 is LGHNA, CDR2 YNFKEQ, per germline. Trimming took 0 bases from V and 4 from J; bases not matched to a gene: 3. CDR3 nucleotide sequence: TGTGCCAGCAGCCAAGAAGGCGGGAGGGTCACCGGGGAGCTGTTTTTT. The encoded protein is CASSQEGGRVTGELFF.

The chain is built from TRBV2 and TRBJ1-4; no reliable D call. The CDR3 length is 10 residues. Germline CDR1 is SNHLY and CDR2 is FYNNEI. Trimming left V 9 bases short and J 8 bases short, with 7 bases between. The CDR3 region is CASWKEKLFF. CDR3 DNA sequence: TGTGCCAGTTGGAAGGAAAAACTGTTTTTT.

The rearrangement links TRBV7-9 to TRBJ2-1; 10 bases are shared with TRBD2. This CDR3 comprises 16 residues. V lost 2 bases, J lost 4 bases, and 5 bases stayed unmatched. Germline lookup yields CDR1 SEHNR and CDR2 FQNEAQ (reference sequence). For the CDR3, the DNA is TGTGCCAGCAGCTTAATAAGCGGGAGGGCTTACAATGAGCAGTTCTTC. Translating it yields CASSLISGRAYNEQFF.

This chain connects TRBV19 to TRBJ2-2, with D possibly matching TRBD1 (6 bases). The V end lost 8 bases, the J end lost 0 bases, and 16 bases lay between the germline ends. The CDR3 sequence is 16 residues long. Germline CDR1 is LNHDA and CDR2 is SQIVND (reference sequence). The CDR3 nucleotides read TGTGCCAGTTCTCTTACAGGGTTGACGAACACCGGGGAGCTGTTTTTT. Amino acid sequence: CASSLTGLTNTGELFF.

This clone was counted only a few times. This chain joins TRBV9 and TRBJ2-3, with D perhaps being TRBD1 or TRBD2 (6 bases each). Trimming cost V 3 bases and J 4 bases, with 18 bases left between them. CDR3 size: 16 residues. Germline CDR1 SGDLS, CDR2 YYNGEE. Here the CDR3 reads CASSEPLRGASDTQYF. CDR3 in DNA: TGTGCCAGCAGCGAGCCCCTAAGGGGGGCCTCAGATACGCAGTATTTT.

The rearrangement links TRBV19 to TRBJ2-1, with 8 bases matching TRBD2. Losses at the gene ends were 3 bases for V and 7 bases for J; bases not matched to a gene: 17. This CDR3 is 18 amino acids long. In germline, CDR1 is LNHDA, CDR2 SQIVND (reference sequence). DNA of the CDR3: TGTGCCAGTAGTATTCAGGAATCCGGGACTAGTGGGAGGAATGAGCAGTTCTTC. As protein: CASSIQESGTSGRNEQFF.

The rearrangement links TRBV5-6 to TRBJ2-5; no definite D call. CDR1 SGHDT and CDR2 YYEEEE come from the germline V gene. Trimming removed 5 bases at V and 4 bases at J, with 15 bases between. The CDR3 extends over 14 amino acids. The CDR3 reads CASRSDILTETQYF. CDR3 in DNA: TGTGCCAGCAGATCAGACATATTAACAGAGACCCAGTACTTC.

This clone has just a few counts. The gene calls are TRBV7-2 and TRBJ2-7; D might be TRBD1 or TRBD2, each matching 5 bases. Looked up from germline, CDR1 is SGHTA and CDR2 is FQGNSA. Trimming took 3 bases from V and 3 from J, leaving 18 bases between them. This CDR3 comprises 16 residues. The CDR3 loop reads CASSLTGTRVGYEQYF. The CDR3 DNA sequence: TGTGCCAGCAGCTTGACCGGGACGAGGGTCGGCTACGAGCAGTACTTC.